The 2 T cell receptor beta chains listed next were all sequenced from one sample in a study of STAT5B mutations in CD4+ large granular lymphocyte leukemia. Assay: immunoSEQ multiplex PCR; the TCRdb copy retains only in-frame clones and omits some. The data hold around 25,000 clones, with about two thirds observed a single time. The sequencing input was CD4+ T cells from blood buffy coats. All receptors come from a human donor in good health.

This clone was recorded once. A junction end diverges from the germline sequence, so it may reflect a read error. Other DNA sequences in this sample translate to the same CDR3. This chain joins TRBV2 and TRBJ1-1, with D maybe TRBD1 (5 bases). Germline V gene lookup returns CDR1 SNHLY and CDR2 FYNNEI. The CDR3 length is 11 residues. For the CDR3, the DNA is TGCGCCAGCATCAGGGCCACTGAAGCTTTCTTT. Amino acid sequence: CASIRATEAFF.

CDR3 sequence reads: CASSSLLPGTTLSYEQYF. As DNA, the CDR3 is TGTGCCAGCAGCTCACTACTCCCCGGGACTACCCTATCCTACGAGCAGTACTTC. The rearrangement links TRBV11-3 to TRBJ2-7, with TRBD2 identical over 7 bases. The germline V gene has CDR1 SGHNT and CDR2 YENEEA. The CDR3 contains 18 residues. V lost 4 bases and J lost 1; bases outside the gene matches: 16.